The 28 T cell receptor beta chains reported below all come from one sample, sequenced in a study of cytomegalovirus exposure and HLA in healthy donors. Primers for the PCR totalled 60 Vbeta and 13 Jbeta. Measured with immunoSEQ multiplex PCR; TCRdb has only the in-frame clones, and not every one. The data hold roughly 93,000 clones, with roughly three quarters observed a single time. Sequenced material: PBMCs. The source is a man between 35 and 55 years old in good health and CMV-seronegative.

In its sample, this clone was seen a few times. The chain carries TRBV10-3 and TRBJ1-5; D may be TRBD1 (5 bases). The V end was cut by 9 bases, the J end by 0 bases, with 9 bases between. Germline assignment: CDR1 ENHRY and CDR2 SYGVKD. CDR3 length: 13 amino acids. CDR3 DNA: TGTGCCATTCAGGGTACTAGCAATCAGCCCCAGCATTTT. Amino acid sequence: CAIQGTSNQPQHF.

This clone was counted a single time. The V and J genes are TRBV2 and TRBJ2-2, with 9 bases aligning to TRBD2. This CDR3 spans 17 amino acids. Looked up from germline, CDR1 is SNHLY and CDR2 is FYNNEI. V lost 6 bases to trimming and J lost 1 base; unmatched junction nucleotides: 9. For the CDR3, the DNA is TGTGCCAGCAGAGGACTAGCGCGGACCCGGAACACCGGGGAGCTGTTTTTT. It is translated as CASRGLARTRNTGELFF. The whole variable domain, filled in from reference TRBV2 and TRBJ2-2, reads EPEVTQTPSHQVTQMGQEVILRCVPISNHLYFYWYRQILGQKVEFLVSFYNNEISEKSEIFDDQFSVERPDGSNFTLKIRSTKLEDSAMYFCASRGLARTRNTGELFFGEGSRLTVL.

This clone occurred once. J is TRBJ1-2 and V is TRBV6-5, with D perhaps matching TRBD1 (5 bases). Trimming took 0 bases from V and 4 from J, leaving 12 bases between them. Per the germline V gene, CDR1 is MNHEY and CDR2 is SVGAGI. The CDR3 covers 15 residues. The DNA for the CDR3 is TGTGCCAGCAGTTACTCGAGCGGGGACCTCTATGGCTACACCTTC. It encodes CASSYSSGDLYGYTF.

A single count supports this clone. The gene calls are TRBV29-1 and TRBJ2-1; no definite D call. With 4 bases removed from V and 2 bases from J, the gap between germline ends came to 3 bases. Per germline, CDR1 SQVTM and CDR2 ANQGSEA. This CDR3 has 11 amino acids. CDR3 protein: CSVGTYNEQFF. The DNA of the CDR3 is TGCAGCGTTGGTACCTACAATGAGCAGTTCTTC.

This sequence joins TRBV13 and TRBJ1-6; 9 bases line up with TRBD1. Germline values: CDR1 PRHDT, CDR2 FYEKMQ (reference sequence). The CDR3 covers 17 residues. V was pared by 2 bases and J by 8 bases, with 10 bases of the junction left unmatched. CDR3 sequence: CASSLTQGGQGYSPLHF. In DNA, the CDR3 is TGTGCCAGCAGCTTAACACAGGGGGGACAGGGTTATTCACCCCTCCACTTT.

For the CDR3, the DNA is TGTGCCAGCAGCTTGGAGTTCGGCAGGGGCTACGAGCAGTACTTC. It translates to CASSLEFGRGYEQYF. The gene calls are TRBV5-5 and TRBJ2-7; weak D call: TRBD1 (6 bases). Germline V lookup: CDR1 SGHKS, CDR2 YYEKEE (reference sequence). V lost 0 bases, J lost 3 bases, and 13 bases lay in between. The CDR3 extends over 15 amino acids.

This chain joins TRBV2 and TRBJ2-1; D remains ambiguous. V was cut by 3 bases and J by 15 bases, with 12 bases left in between. The CDR3 is 11 residues long. Germline lookup yields CDR1 SNHLY and CDR2 FYNNEI. This chain's CDR3 is CASSDTNGWFF. CDR3 nucleotide sequence: TGTGCCAGCAGTGATACCAACGGTTGGTTCTTC. The full variable domain, with the rest looked up from reference TRBV2 and TRBJ2-1, is EPEVTQTPSHQVTQMGQEVILRCVPISNHLYFYWYRQILGQKVEFLVSFYNNEISEKSEIFDDQFSVERPDGSNFTLKIRSTKLEDSAMYFCASSDTNGWFFGPGTRLTVL.

V is TRBV19 and J is TRBJ2-5; no clear D gene. TRBJ2-7 matches the DNA end more closely, so the J call is doubtful. The CDR3 totals 13 residues. Per germline, CDR1 LNHDA and CDR2 SQIVND (reference sequence). The CDR3 sequence: CASSIKPTYEQYF. The CDR3 DNA sequence: TGTGCCAGTAGTATAAAACCCACCTACGAGCAGTACTTC.

V usage is TRBV5-1 and J usage is TRBJ1-2; 7 positions match TRBD1. The trim removed 4 bases at V and 8 bases at J, leaving 14 bases unmatched. The CDR3 extends over 15 amino acids. The germline V gene encodes CDR1 SGHRS and CDR2 YFSETQ. CDR3 DNA: TGCGCCAGCAGCCTCAACAGGGGCACAAGGGGCGGCTACACCTTC. Its translation: CASSLNRGTRGGYTF.

CDR3 bases: TGTGCCATCAGGCCATCGGGATACACAGATACGCAGTATTTT. Amino acid sequence: CAIRPSGYTDTQYF. The chain uses TRBV10-3 and TRBJ2-3; possibly TRBD2 for D (5 bases). Trimming took 6 bases from V and 2 from J, leaving 12 bases between them. The CDR3 contains 14 residues. The germline V gene encodes CDR1 ENHRY and CDR2 SYGVKD.

In regard to this clone: Other DNA sequences in the same sample also yield this CDR3. The chain uses TRBV30 and TRBJ2-7; no firm D call. With 0 bases removed from V and 2 bases from J, the gap between germline ends came to 5 bases. CDR3 length equals 12 residues. Germline assignment: CDR1 GTSNPN and CDR2 SVGIG (reference sequence). The CDR3, as DNA: TGTGCCTGGAGTGTATTAGCCTACGAGCAGTACTTC. Translation: CAWSVLAYEQYF. Looking up the rest from reference TRBV30 and TRBJ2-7 gives the full variable domain: SQTIHQWPATLVQPVGSPLSLECTVEGTSNPNLYWYRQAAGRGLQLLFYSVGIGQISSEVPQNLSASRPQDRQFILSSKKLLLSDSGFYLCAWSVLAYEQYFGPGTRLTVT.

This clone was seen only a few times. At one end the junction does not follow the germline gene, possibly because of a read error. This chain links TRBV7-9 with TRBJ1-1; tentative D call: TRBD1 (5 bases). Germline lookup yields CDR1 SEHNR and CDR2 FQNEAQ (reference sequence). The CDR3 has 16 amino acids. The CDR3, as DNA: TGTTCCAGCAGCCGAGAGGGGAGGCTAAGGGGCACTGAAGCTTTCTTT. Translated: CSSSREGRLRGTEAFF. Combining the CDR3 with reference TRBV7-9 and TRBJ1-1 gives the whole variable domain DTGVSQNPRHKITKRGQNVTFRCDPISEHNRLYWYRQTLGQGPEFLTYFQNEAQLEKSRLLSDRFSAERPKGSFSTLEIQRTEQGDSAMYLCSSSREGRLRGTEAFFGQGTRLTVV.

The chain links TRBV2 to TRBJ2-1; 9 bases fit TRBD2. V lost 1 base, J lost 3 bases, and 13 bases stayed unmatched. CDR3 length: 19 amino acids. CDR1 is SNHLY and CDR2 is FYNNEI in the germline V gene. The CDR3 loop reads CASSEGRLAETYYYNEQFF. The CDR3 nucleotides read TGTGCCAGCAGTGAAGGGAGACTAGCGGAAACATATTACTACAATGAGCAGTTCTTC.

This chain links TRBV15 with TRBJ2-7; possibly TRBD2 for D (7 bases). The CDR3 has 15 residues. From germline, CDR1 is LNHNV and CDR2 YYDKDF (reference sequence). V lost 5 bases and J 0 bases, leaving 14 bases between the germline ends. CDR3 in DNA: TGTGCCACCAGCCGGGGGGCGGACTTCTCCTACGAGCAGTACTTC. Translating it yields CATSRGADFSYEQYF.

This chain uses TRBV4-1 with TRBJ1-3; TRBD1 might be the D (5 bases). Per the germline V gene, CDR1 is MGHRA and CDR2 is YSYEKL. The CDR3 contains 14 residues. With 4 bases removed from V and 10 bases from J, the gap between germline ends came to 17 bases. CDR3 sequence reads: CASSRGTRAGTIYF. The CDR3 DNA sequence: TGCGCCAGCAGCCGCGGGACGCGGGCCGGGACCATATATTTT.

This clone appeared once. The chain recombines TRBV2 with TRBJ1-2, with TRBD1 as a possible D gene (6 bases). This CDR3 comprises 14 residues. Germline lookup yields CDR1 SNHLY and CDR2 FYNNEI. The V end was cut by 6 bases, the J end by 1 base, with 12 bases between. In DNA form, the CDR3 reads TGTGCCAGCAGAAGGACAGCCAATAACTATGGCTACACCTTC. It encodes CASRRTANNYGYTF.

The chain links TRBV28 to TRBJ2-1; maybe TRBD2 (6 bases). The germline V gene has CDR1 MDHEN and CDR2 SYDVKM. This CDR3 contains 13 residues. V was pared by 6 bases and J by 8 bases, with 14 bases between. CDR3 sequence reads: CASSPPRGHEQFF. The CDR3 DNA reads TGTGCCAGCAGCCCCCCGCGGGGCCATGAGCAGTTCTTC. Together with reference TRBV28 and TRBJ2-1, the CDR3 gives the full variable domain: DVKVTQSSRYLVKRTGEKVFLECVQDMDHENMFWYRQDPGLGLRLIYFSYDVKMKEKGDIPEGYSVSREKKERFSLILESASTNQTSMYLCASSPPRGHEQFFGPGTRLTVL.

The rearrangement links TRBV5-8 to TRBJ2-7, with 8 positions matching TRBD2. The CDR3 contains 16 residues. The V segment lost 0 bases and the J segment 0 bases; nucleotides outside the gene matches: 5. Per germline, CDR1 SGHTS and CDR2 YDEGEE. CDR3 nucleotide sequence: TGTGCCAGCAGCTTGGTCGGGCTAGCGGGCTCCTACGAGCAGTACTTC. Its protein is CASSLVGLAGSYEQYF.

This chain links TRBV4-2 with TRBJ1-2; TRBD1 agrees at 7 bases. V lost 4 bases, J lost 5 bases, and 16 bases stayed unmatched. The CDR3 length is 17 residues. Germline V gives CDR1 LGHNA, CDR2 YNFKEQ. CDR3 DNA sequence: TGTGCCAGCAGCCGGACACCTAGACAGGGCGAGCCTTATGGCTACACCTTC. Protein sequence: CASSRTPRQGEPYGYTF.

The rearrangement joins TRBV7-2 to TRBJ2-7; 10 bases agree with TRBD2. The trim removed 5 bases at V and 2 bases at J, leaving 6 bases unmatched. The germline V gene encodes CDR1 SGHTA and CDR2 FQGNSA. The CDR3 spans 15 residues. CDR3 region: CASSPGLAVAYEQYF. CDR3 in DNA: TGTGCCAGCAGCCCAGGACTAGCGGTGGCCTACGAGCAGTACTTC.

The chain is built from TRBV14 and TRBJ2-7; 10 bases agree with TRBD1. Per the germline V gene, CDR1 is SGHDN and CDR2 is FVKESK. Trimming took 3 bases from V and 2 from J; bases not matched to a gene: 4. The CDR3 sequence is 15 residues long. CDR3 residues: CASSHGGQGTYEQYF. The DNA for the CDR3 is TGTGCCAGCAGCCATGGGGGACAGGGGACCTACGAGCAGTACTTC.

The V gene is TRBV15, the J gene TRBJ2-5; tentative D call: TRBD2 (6 bases). V was cut by 5 bases and J by 1 base, with 11 bases left in between. CDR1 and CDR2 (germline): LNHNV, YYDKDF (reference sequence). The CDR3 is made up of 14 amino acids. For the CDR3, the DNA is TGTGCCACCAGCCGTGGGACTGGCCAAGAGACCCAGTACTTC. Its translation: CATSRGTGQETQYF.

The chain couples TRBV29-1 to TRBJ2-1; TRBD2 matches 11 bases. The CDR3 length is 16 residues. J gave up 6 bases and V 1 base, and 8 bases lay outside the gene matches. Germline CDR1 reads SQVTM; CDR2 reads ANQGSEA. CDR3 in amino acids: CSVEGIAGGLINEQFF. In DNA form, the CDR3 reads TGCAGCGTTGAAGGAATAGCGGGGGGGTTAATCAATGAGCAGTTCTTC.

This clone occurred a few times. The rearrangement uses TRBV7-3 and TRBJ2-7, with 7 bases matching TRBD1. The CDR3 consists of 14 residues. Trimming at V came to 5 bases and at J to 3 bases, leaving 7 bases not matched to a gene. Germline V CDR1 and CDR2: SGHTA, FQGTGA. The DNA of the CDR3 is TGTGCCAGCAGCCTAGACAGGACAGGCTACGAGCAGTACTTC. Translating it yields CASSLDRTGYEQYF.

CDR3 DNA: TGCAGCGCAGGCAGGGGAGGGGATGAGCAGTTCTTC. Amino acids: CSAGRGGDEQFF. V gene TRBV29-1 combines with J gene TRBJ2-1, with D possibly being TRBD2 (7 bases). Germline loops: CDR1 SQVTM, CDR2 ANQGSEA. V lost 7 bases, J lost 8 bases, and 15 bases lay in between. This CDR3 comprises 12 residues.

This clone was recorded only once. The chain couples TRBV5-6 to TRBJ1-2; 9 bases match TRBD1. The CDR3 has 15 amino acids. Germline CDR1 SGHDT, CDR2 YYEEEE. Trimming cost V 5 bases and J 8 bases; bases outside gene matches: 13. The CDR3 DNA reads TGTGCCAGCAGGCCGCGGACAGGGGTCTCTGGCGGCTACACCTTC. Protein: CASRPRTGVSGGYTF.

Within the sample, this clone is medium-sized (0.01 to 0.1%). The gene calls are TRBV4-2 and TRBJ2-5; TRBD2 aligns across 8 bases. The germline gives CDR1 LGHNA, CDR2 YNFKEQ. This CDR3 has 16 residues. The junction had 8 bases not matched to a gene; V was cut back by 0 bases and J by 5 bases. The CDR3 region has the DNA TGTGCCAGCAGCCAAGATACGGGGGGGGGCGGTGAGACCCAGTACTTC. This gives the protein CASSQDTGGGGETQYF.

In regard to this clone: Additional DNA sequences in this sample encode the identical CDR3. The chain has TRBV7-2 and TRBJ1-1; D unclear. Germline CDR1 and CDR2: SGHTA and FQGNSA. The CDR3 is 14 amino acids. V was shortened by 1 base and J by 1 base, with 7 bases between the two germline ends. The CDR3 region is CASSLGAGNTEAFF. The CDR3 DNA reads as TGTGCCAGCAGCTTAGGTGCGGGGAACACTGAAGCTTTCTTT.